This is a list of T cell receptor beta chains from one sample in a study of blood T cell repertoires in COVID-19. Sequencing used immunoSEQ multiplex PCR; TCRdb keeps in-frame clones, though not all of them. The sample shows about 160,000 clones, approximately 90% of them seen only once. The sample was PBMCs or T cells enriched from blood (not recorded which). The receptors originated from a woman aged 50 to 65 who had recovered from COVID-19. Both conserved end residues are part of each CDR3. A D gene is named only where the DNA matches it firmly. Rows may omit the clone size; those that give it use once, few, many or a size class.

j_call clone_size d_call v_call cdr3_nt cdr3_aa
TRBJ1-5 . TRBD1 TRBV6-6 TGTGCCAGCAGGGCACCGGGACAGGTTAGCAATCAGCCCCAGCATTTT CASRAPGQVSNQPQHF
TRBJ1-2 . . TRBV19 TGTGCCAGTAGTATAGGGCAATCCCCCTATGGCTACACCTTC CASSIGQSPYGYTF
TRBJ1-3 . . TRBV18 TGTGCCAGCTCACTTAAGGAGCCAGGGGTCGGAAACACCATATATTTT CASSLKEPGVGNTIYF
TRBJ1-4 . . TRBV5-1 TGCGCCAGCAGCTTGGCACGCGGATCTAATGAAAAACTGTTTTTT CASSLARGSNEKLFF
TRBJ1-1 . . TRBV4-2 TGTGCCAGCAGCCAAGACGGGCAGGGTGTTGGAAGTACTGAAGCTTTCTTT CASSQDGQGVGSTEAFF
TRBJ2-3 . . TRBV7-2 TGTGCCAGCAGCAAGCTAGCCGGAGATACGCAGTATTTT CASSKLAGDTQYF
TRBJ2-1 . TRBD2 TRBV5-8 TGTGCCAGCAGCGGGGCCCTAGCGGGGGCTGTTCGTGAGCAGTTCTTC CASSGALAGAVREQFF
TRBJ1-1 . TRBD1 TRBV9 TGTGCCAGCAGCGGCAGACAGGGGGCTACATACACTGAAGCTTTCTTT CASSGRQGATYTEAFF
TRBJ2-7 once TRBD1 TRBV6-5 TGTGCCAGCAGTTACTCGGGGACAGGGGGCCCTTACGAGCAGTACTTC CASSYSGTGGPYEQYF
TRBJ2-7 . . TRBV5-1 TGCGCCAGCAGCTTGGGCCTTCTACGGGTCCCTACCTACGAGCAGTACTTC CASSLGLLRVPTYEQYF
TRBJ2-3 . . TRBV4-3 TGCGCCAGCAGCCAAGATACAAGCACAGATACGCAGTATTTT CASSQDTSTDTQYF
TRBJ1-5 . TRBD1 TRBV5-4 TGTGCCAGCAGCCCGGGACAGGGGCAGCCCCAGCATTTT CASSPGQGQPQHF
TRBJ1-6 . TRBD1 TRBV6-6 TGTGCCAGCAGTCCCCGTGGAGGGACAGGACTTAATTCACCCCTCCACTTT CASSPRGGTGLNSPLHF
TRBJ2-1 . TRBD1 TRBV5-1 TGCGCCAGCAGCTTGGCCATTTTTCGAGCTCCGGGACAGGGGGCGAATGAGCAGTTCTTC CASSLAIFRAPGQGANEQFF
TRBJ2-7 . TRBD1 TRBV13 TGTGCCAGCAGCCCCCGACAGGGTTACGAGCAGTACTTC CASSPRQGYEQYF
TRBJ1-2 . TRBD1 TRBV9 TGTGCCAGCAGCGAACCGGGACAGGGACTTATTAACTATGGCTACACCTTC CASSEPGQGLINYGYTF
TRBJ2-5 . . TRBV6-2/TRBV6-3 TGTGCCAGCAGTTACGCGTTAGTCCAAGAGACCCAGTACTTC CASSYALVQETQYF
TRBJ1-1 . . TRBV5-6 TGTGCCAGCAGCCGGGACACTGAAGCTTTCTTT CASSRDTEAFF
TRBJ2-2 . . TRBV3-1/TRBV3-2 TGTGCCAGCAGCCGGCGGGCCTCGAACACCGGGGAGCTGTTTTTT CASSRRASNTGELFF
TRBJ2-7 . . TRBV5-5 TGTGCCAGCAGCACTAGATTCCCCCGGGAGCAGTACTTC CASSTRFPREQYF
TRBJ1-1 . TRBD1 TRBV9 TGTGCCAGCAGCGCGACAGGGGTGAACACTGAAGCTTTCTTT CASSATGVNTEAFF
TRBJ1-5 . TRBD1 TRBV6-1 TGTGCCAGCAGTGGGCCAGGACAGGGGCCGAATCAGCCCCAGCATTTT CASSGPGQGPNQPQHF
TRBJ1-5 . . TRBV6-2/TRBV6-3 TGTGCCAGCAGCGCCGCGGCAACCCAGCATTTT CASSAAATQHF
TRBJ2-3 . TRBD2 TRBV4-1 TGCGCCAGCAGCCAATGGGCGGGGGAATCGCAGTATTTT CASSQWAGESQYF
TRBJ2-1 . TRBD2 TRBV4-3 TGCGCCAGCAGCCAAGGCTCGAGCGGGGGTAAACACAATGAGCAGTTCTTC CASSQGSSGGKHNEQFF
TRBJ1-6 . TRBD1 TRBV10-3 TGTGCCTCCCGAACCGGGACAGGAAATTCACCCCTCCACTTT CASRTGTGNSPLHF
TRBJ2-2 . TRBD2 TRBV7-2 TGTGCCAGCAGCTTACGTGAACTAGCGGGCACCGGGGAGCTGTTTTTT CASSLRELAGTGELFF
TRBJ2-2 . TRBD2 TRBV9 TGTGCCAGCAGCACCACTAGCGGGGGGGCGACCGGGGAGCTGTTTTTT CASSTTSGGATGELFF
TRBJ2-2 . . TRBV7-9 TGTGCCAGCAGAAGCCAGGGGTCGGAGAACACCGGGGAGCTGTTTTTT CASRSQGSENTGELFF
TRBJ2-7 . TRBD1 TRBV4-1 TGCGCCAGCAGCCCTTCCGGGACAGGGACCTACGAGCAGTACTTC CASSPSGTGTYEQYF
TRBJ2-3 . . TRBV12-3/TRBV12-4 TGTGCCAGCAGCCCGCGCGAGGTTACGCAGTATTTT CASSPREVTQYF
TRBJ1-1 . . TRBV7-9 TGTGCCAGCAGATTACAGGGCTTCGGCACTGAAGCTTTCTTT CASRLQGFGTEAFF
TRBJ2-2 . . TRBV2 TGTGCCAGCAGTCGTCAGGGTACCGGGGAGCTGTTTTTT CASSRQGTGELFF
TRBJ1-1 . . TRBV29-1 TGCAGCGTTGAAGCCGGTAGGGGCTTGAACACTGAAGCTTTCTTT CSVEAGRGLNTEAFF